This entry lists 9 T cell receptor beta chains sequenced from one sample in a study of blood T cell repertoires in COVID-19. Generated by immunoSEQ multiplex PCR, the TCRdb table keeps only in-frame clones and is missing some. The sample includes roughly 160,000 clones, approximately 90% of them seen just once. Material: peripheral blood. The source of these receptors is a man aged 45-65 years with acute or convalescent COVID-19.

V is TRBV30 and J is TRBJ1-1; tentatively, D is TRBD1 (5 bases). The CDR3 consists of 13 residues. Germline V lookup: CDR1 GTSNPN, CDR2 SVGIG (reference sequence). Deletions cut 4 bases from V and 1 base from J, with 10 bases between. As DNA, the CDR3 is TGTGCCTGGATGAGACAGACGAACACTGAAGCTTTCTTT. It yields the protein CAWMRQTNTEAFF.

The chain recombines TRBV6-2 or TRBV6-3 with TRBJ1-3; the D gene is possibly TRBD1 (5 bases). This CDR3 is 16 amino acids long. In germline, CDR1 is MNHEY, CDR2 SVGEGT. The ends were cut back, 2 bases at V and 5 bases at J, with 16 bases in the middle. CDR3 protein: CASSYGNPGLRNTIYF. In DNA form, the CDR3 reads TGTGCCAGCAGTTACGGTAATCCGGGACTTCGAAACACCATATATTTT.

The V call is TRBV11-2, the J call TRBJ2-3; 10 nucleotides line up with TRBD2. The CDR3 sequence is 17 residues long. In germline, CDR1 is SGHAT, CDR2 FQNNGV. The ends lost 4 bases at V and 0 bases at J; junction bases unmatched: 7. CDR3 residues: CASSSMSSGSSTDTQYF. CDR3 nucleotides: TGTGCCAGCAGCTCGATGTCTAGCGGGAGTAGCACAGATACGCAGTATTTT.

V usage is TRBV7-2 and J usage is TRBJ2-2; 7 bases fit TRBD2. CDR1 is SGHTA and CDR2 is FQGNSA in the germline V gene. V lost 3 bases and J lost 0; bases outside the gene matches: 4. The CDR3 has 16 amino acids. Written as DNA, the CDR3 is TGTGCCAGCAGCTTCAGAGCGGGGACGAACACCGGGGAGCTGTTTTTT. Protein: CASSFRAGTNTGELFF.

The J gene is TRBJ2-2, the V gene TRBV3-1 (or the pseudogene TRBV3-2); the D is unclear. The ends were cut back, 0 bases at V and 9 bases at J, with 14 bases in the middle. CDR1 and CDR2 (germline): LGHDT, YNNKEL (reference sequence). This CDR3 region has 15 residues. The CDR3 here is CASSQEYLAFRELFF. CDR3 nucleotides: TGTGCCAGCAGCCAAGAATATTTGGCATTTAGGGAGCTGTTTTTT.

The V gene is TRBV3-1 (or the pseudogene TRBV3-2), the J gene TRBJ2-5; TRBD1 agrees at 10 bases. Germline assignment: CDR1 LGHDT and CDR2 YNNKEL (reference sequence). Trimming at V came to 4 bases and at J to 5 bases, leaving 13 bases not matched to a gene. CDR3 length: 17 amino acids. The CDR3 DNA sequence: TGTGCCAGCAGCCCTAGACAGGGGGCGCGGAGAATGGAGACCCAGTACTTC. Translated, it gives CASSPRQGARRMETQYF.

V usage is TRBV7-2 and J usage is TRBJ1-2; D is unresolved. This CDR3 region has 13 residues. V was trimmed by 0 bases and J by 8 bases, leaving 10 bases between them. CDR1 is SGHTA, CDR2 FQGNSA, per germline. CDR3: CASSLAGGQGYTF. DNA of the CDR3: TGTGCCAGCAGCTTAGCGGGAGGGCAGGGCTACACCTTC.

The chain has TRBV4-3 and TRBJ1-2; D remains ambiguous. Trimming shortened V by 3 bases and J by 6 bases, and 14 bases separated the two germline ends. The CDR3 loop spans 14 amino acids. Germline lookup yields CDR1 LGHNA and CDR2 YSLEER. The CDR3 bases are TGCGCCAGCAGCCAGGGTTTAGGAGGTGATGGCTACACCTTC. It specifies CASSQGLGGDGYTF.

The rearrangement links TRBV27 to TRBJ2-2; no firm D call. Trimming pared 3 bases from V and 6 bases from J, leaving 17 bases between. CDR3 size: 16 residues. Germline V gives CDR1 MNHEY, CDR2 SMNVEV (reference sequence). The CDR3 bases are TGTGCCAGCAGTTTTACGAAGGCGGCAGCCGCCGGGGAGCTGTTTTTT. Translation: CASSFTKAAAAGELFF.